The clone carrying this T cell receptor beta chain was recorded at least ten times. Its antigen is unidentified. This sample was included in a study of response to subunit inactivated influenza vaccine. TCRdb ran MiXCR on the RT-PCR reads and lists one entry per CDR3 protein. The profile shows 500,000 or so distinct CDR3 sequences, approximately 15% of them singletons. The V end lost 3 bases, the J end lost 2 bases, and 5 bases lay between the germline ends. The V gene's germline CDR1 is DFQATT and CDR2 SNEGSKA (reference sequence). The CDR3 has 12 amino acids. Study findings and constraints: Authors suggested each seasonal flu vaccination may recruit only limited numbers of new T cells.

This specimen consisted of CD4+ T cells sorted from PBMCs, obtained about 23 months after vaccination. This chain uses TRBV20-1 with TRBJ1-5, with a tentative D call TRBD1 (5 bases). The sequence came from a man in his fifties or sixties who received an inactivated influenza vaccine. DNA for the CDR3: TGCAGTGCTAGCAGGGGCAATCAGCCCCAGCATTTT. Translated: CSASRGNQPQHF.